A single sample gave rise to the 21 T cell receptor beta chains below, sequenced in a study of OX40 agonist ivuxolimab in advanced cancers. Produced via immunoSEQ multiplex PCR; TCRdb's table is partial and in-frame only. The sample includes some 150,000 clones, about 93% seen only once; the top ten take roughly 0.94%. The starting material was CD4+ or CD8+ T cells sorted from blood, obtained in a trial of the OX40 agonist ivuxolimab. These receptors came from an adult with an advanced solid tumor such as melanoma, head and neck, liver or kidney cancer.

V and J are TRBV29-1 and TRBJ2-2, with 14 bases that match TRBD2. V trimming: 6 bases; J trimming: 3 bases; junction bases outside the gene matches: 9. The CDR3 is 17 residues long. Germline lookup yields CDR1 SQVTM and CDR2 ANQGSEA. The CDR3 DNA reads TGCAGCGTAACCGGGACTAGCGGGAGAGATGACACCGGGGAGCTGTTTTTT. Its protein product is CSVTGTSGRDDTGELFF.

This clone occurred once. The CDR3: CASSEGTVISGNTIYF. The CDR3 DNA is TGTGCCAGCAGTGAAGGAACGGTCATCTCTGGAAACACCATATATTTT. The V and J genes are TRBV2 and TRBJ1-3; D gene uncertain. Between the trimmed V and J ends, which lost 1 base and 0 bases, there was a span of 10 bases. This CDR3 is built from 16 residues. Germline V CDR1 and CDR2: SNHLY, FYNNEI.

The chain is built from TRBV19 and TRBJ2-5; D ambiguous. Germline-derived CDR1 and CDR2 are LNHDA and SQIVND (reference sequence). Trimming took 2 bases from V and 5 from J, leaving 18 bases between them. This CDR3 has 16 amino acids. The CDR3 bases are TGTGCCAGTAGTATAAGTGGTGGACCCGTACGGGAGACCCAGTACTTC. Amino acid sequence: CASSISGGPVRETQYF.

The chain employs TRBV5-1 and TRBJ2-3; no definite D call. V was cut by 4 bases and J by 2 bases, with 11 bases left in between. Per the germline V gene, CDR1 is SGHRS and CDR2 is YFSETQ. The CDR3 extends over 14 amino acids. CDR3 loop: CASSAHLPTDTQYF. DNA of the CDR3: TGCGCCAGCAGCGCACACCTACCCACAGATACGCAGTATTTT.

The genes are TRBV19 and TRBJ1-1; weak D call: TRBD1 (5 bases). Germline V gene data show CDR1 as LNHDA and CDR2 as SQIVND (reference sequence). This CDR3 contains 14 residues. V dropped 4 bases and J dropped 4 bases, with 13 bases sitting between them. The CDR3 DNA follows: TGTGCCAGTAGTACGGCGGGGGGTTTCACTGAAGCTTTCTTT. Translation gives CASSTAGGFTEAFF.

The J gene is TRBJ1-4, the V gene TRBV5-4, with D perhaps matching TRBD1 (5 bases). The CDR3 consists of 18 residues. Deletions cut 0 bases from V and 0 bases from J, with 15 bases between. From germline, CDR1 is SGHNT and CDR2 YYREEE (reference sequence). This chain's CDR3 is CASSLGRQKTATNEKLFF. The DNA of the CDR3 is TGTGCCAGCAGCTTGGGCAGACAGAAGACTGCAACTAATGAAAAACTGTTTTTT. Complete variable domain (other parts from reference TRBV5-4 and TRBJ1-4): ETGVTQSPTHLIKTRGQQVTLRCSSQSGHNTVSWYQQALGQGPQFIFQYYREEENGRGNFPPRFSGLQFPNYSSELNVNALELDDSALYLCASSLGRQKTATNEKLFFGSGTQLSVL.

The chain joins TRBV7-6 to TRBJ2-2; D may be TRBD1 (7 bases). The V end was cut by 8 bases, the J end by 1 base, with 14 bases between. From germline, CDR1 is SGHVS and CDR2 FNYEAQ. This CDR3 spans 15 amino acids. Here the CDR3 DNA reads TGTGCCAGCGGGAGGACAGGACAGAACACCGGGGAGCTGTTTTTT. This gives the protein CASGRTGQNTGELFF.

CDR3 DNA sequence: TGTGCCAGCAGCTTAGAACTAGCGGCCTACAATGAGCAGTTCTTC. It encodes CASSLELAAYNEQFF. This chain uses TRBV7-3 with TRBJ2-1; 8 bases agree with TRBD2. Trimming cost V 2 bases and J 2 bases; bases outside gene matches: 2. Germline V gives CDR1 SGHTA, CDR2 FQGTGA. The CDR3 sequence is 15 residues long.

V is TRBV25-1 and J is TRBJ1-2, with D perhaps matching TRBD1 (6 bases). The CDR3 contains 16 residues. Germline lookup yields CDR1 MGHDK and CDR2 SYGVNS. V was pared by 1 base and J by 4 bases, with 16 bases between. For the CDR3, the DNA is TGTGCCAGCAGTGAATTCAAAGGGACAATGCCCTATGGCTACACCTTC. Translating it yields CASSEFKGTMPYGYTF.

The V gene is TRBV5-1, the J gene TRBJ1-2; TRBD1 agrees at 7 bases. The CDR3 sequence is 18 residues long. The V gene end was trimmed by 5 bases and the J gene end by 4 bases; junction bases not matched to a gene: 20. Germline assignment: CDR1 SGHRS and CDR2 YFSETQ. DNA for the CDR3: TGCGCCAGCAGGGGAAACCGGGGCAGGGGGTCGGCCGCCTATGGCTACACCTTC. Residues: CASRGNRGRGSAAYGYTF.

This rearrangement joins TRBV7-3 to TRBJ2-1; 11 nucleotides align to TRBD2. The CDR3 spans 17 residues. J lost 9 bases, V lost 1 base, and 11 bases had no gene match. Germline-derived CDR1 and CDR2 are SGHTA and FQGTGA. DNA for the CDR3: TGTGCCAGCAGCTTAAGTCCCGAGGGGCTAGCGGGAGGTGAGCAGTTCTTC. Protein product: CASSLSPEGLAGGEQFF.

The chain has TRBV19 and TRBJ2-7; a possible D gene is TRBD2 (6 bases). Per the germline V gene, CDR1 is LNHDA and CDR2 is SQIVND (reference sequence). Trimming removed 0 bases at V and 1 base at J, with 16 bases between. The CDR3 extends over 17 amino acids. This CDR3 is CASSIDLPGGRSYEQYF. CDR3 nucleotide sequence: TGTGCCAGTAGTATAGATCTACCCGGGGGTCGGTCCTACGAGCAGTACTTC. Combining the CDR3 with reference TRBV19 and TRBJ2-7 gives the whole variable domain DGGITQSPKYLFRKEGQNVTLSCEQNLNHDAMYWYRQDPGQGLRLIYYSQIVNDFQKGDIAEGYSVSREKKESFPLTVTSAQKNPTAFYLCASSIDLPGGRSYEQYFGPGTRLTVT.

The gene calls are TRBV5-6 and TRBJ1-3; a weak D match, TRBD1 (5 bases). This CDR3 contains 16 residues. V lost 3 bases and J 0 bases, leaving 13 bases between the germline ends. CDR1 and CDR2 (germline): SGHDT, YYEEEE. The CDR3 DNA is TGTGCCAGCAGCTGGACAAGGCCGAACTCTGGAAACACCATATATTTT. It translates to CASSWTRPNSGNTIYF. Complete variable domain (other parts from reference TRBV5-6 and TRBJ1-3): DAGVTQSPTHLIKTRGQQVTLRCSPKSGHDTVSWYQQALGQGPQFIFQYYEEEERQRGNFPDRFSGHQFPNYSSELNVNALLLGDSALYLCASSWTRPNSGNTIYFGEGSWLTVV.

In DNA, the CDR3 is TGTGCCAGCAGCCAAGATGAAGGGGTGACAGATACGCAGTATTTT. It specifies CASSQDEGVTDTQYF. The chain links TRBV14 to TRBJ2-3; tentatively, D is TRBD1 (5 bases). V was pared by 0 bases and J by 3 bases, with 10 bases between. The CDR3 is 15 residues long. From germline, CDR1 is SGHDN and CDR2 FVKESK. The complete variable domain, with remaining parts taken from reference TRBV14 and TRBJ2-3, reads EAGVTQFPSHSVIEKGQTVTLRCDPISGHDNLYWYRRVMGKEIKFLLHFVKESKQDESGMPNNRFLAERTGGTYSTLKVQPAELEDSGVYFCASSQDEGVTDTQYFGPGTRLTVL.

As DNA, the CDR3 is TGTGCCAGCTCACCACCGGGACTAGCCATAGATACGCAGTATTTT. Its translation: CASSPPGLAIDTQYF. This sequence joins TRBV18 and TRBJ2-3, with 9 bases fitting TRBD2. Germline CDR1 reads KGHSH; CDR2 reads LQKENI. Losses at the gene ends were 0 bases for V and 5 bases for J; bases not matched to a gene: 3. The CDR3 consists of 15 residues.

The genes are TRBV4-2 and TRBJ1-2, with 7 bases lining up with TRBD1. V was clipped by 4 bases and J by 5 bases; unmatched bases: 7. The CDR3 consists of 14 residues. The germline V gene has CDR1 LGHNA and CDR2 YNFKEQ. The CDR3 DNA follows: TGTGCCAGCAGCCCCGGGACAGTGGGATATGGCTACACCTTC. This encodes CASSPGTVGYGYTF.

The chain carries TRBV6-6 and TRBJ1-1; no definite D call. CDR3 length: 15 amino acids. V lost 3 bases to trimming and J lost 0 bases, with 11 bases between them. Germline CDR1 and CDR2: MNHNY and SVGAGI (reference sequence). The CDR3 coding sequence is TGTGCCAGCAGTTATTTCCAGGCCATGAACACTGAAGCTTTCTTT. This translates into CASSYFQAMNTEAFF.

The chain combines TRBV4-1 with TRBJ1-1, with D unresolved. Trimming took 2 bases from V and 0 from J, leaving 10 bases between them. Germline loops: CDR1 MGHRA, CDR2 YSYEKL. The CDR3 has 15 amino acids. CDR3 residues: CASSQIAAMNTEAFF. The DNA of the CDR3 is TGCGCCAGCAGCCAAATCGCAGCGATGAACACTGAAGCTTTCTTT.

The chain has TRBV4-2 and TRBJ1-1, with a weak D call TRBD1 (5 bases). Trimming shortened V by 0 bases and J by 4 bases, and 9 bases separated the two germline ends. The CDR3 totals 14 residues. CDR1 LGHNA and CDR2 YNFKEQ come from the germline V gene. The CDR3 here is CASSQEETVTEAFF. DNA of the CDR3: TGTGCCAGCAGCCAAGAGGAGACAGTCACTGAAGCTTTCTTT.

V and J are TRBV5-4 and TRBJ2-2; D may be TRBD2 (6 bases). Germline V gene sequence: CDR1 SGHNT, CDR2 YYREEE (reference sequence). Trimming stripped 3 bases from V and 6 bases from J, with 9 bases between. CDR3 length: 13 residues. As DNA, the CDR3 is TGTGCCAGCAGCTCTCGGGGGTCCGGGGAGCTGTTTTTT. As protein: CASSSRGSGELFF.

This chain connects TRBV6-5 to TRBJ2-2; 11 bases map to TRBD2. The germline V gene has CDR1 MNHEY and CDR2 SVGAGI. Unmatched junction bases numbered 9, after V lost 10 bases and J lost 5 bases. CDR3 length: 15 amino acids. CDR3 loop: CATYLGLAETGELFF. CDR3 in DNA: TGTGCCACCTATTTGGGACTAGCGGAGACCGGGGAGCTGTTTTTT.